The clone carrying this TCR beta chain was seen a handful of times. Its specificity is not known. The junction does not match germline at one end; this may be a read error. The sample originates from a study of T cells in Graves' hyperthyroidism and ophthalmopathy. Study results and caveats: Most thyroid clonotypes with frequency above 0.001 were detected in blood.

Absence of ophthalmopathy progression within 18 months defined stable Graves' hyperthyroidism. Uncontrolled infection, other autoimmune disease, pregnancy or lactation led to exclusion. Diagnosis rested on symptoms, serum thyroxine and TRAb, thyroid ultrasound, and orbital computed tomography. Germline CDR1 SNHLY, CDR2 FYNNEI. This CDR3 comprises 11 residues. There were TCR beta CDR3 regions amplified from RNA transcripts. The HTBI set primed first-round TCR CDR3 RT-PCR. MiXCR, run by TCRdb on the multiplex PCR reads, gives a single entry per CDR3 protein. The data contain about 540,000 distinct CDR3 sequences, 46% of them seen just once; the ten biggest clones take up around 8%.

J is TRBJ2-3 and V is TRBV2; D gene uncertain. The TCR originated in a woman younger than 35 with Graves' hyperthyroidism. Sequenced sample: peripheral blood or thyroid tissue (not recorded which). Here the CDR3 DNA reads TGTGCCAGCAGCGAAGTGAATACGCAGTATTTT. Translating gives CASSEVNTQYF.